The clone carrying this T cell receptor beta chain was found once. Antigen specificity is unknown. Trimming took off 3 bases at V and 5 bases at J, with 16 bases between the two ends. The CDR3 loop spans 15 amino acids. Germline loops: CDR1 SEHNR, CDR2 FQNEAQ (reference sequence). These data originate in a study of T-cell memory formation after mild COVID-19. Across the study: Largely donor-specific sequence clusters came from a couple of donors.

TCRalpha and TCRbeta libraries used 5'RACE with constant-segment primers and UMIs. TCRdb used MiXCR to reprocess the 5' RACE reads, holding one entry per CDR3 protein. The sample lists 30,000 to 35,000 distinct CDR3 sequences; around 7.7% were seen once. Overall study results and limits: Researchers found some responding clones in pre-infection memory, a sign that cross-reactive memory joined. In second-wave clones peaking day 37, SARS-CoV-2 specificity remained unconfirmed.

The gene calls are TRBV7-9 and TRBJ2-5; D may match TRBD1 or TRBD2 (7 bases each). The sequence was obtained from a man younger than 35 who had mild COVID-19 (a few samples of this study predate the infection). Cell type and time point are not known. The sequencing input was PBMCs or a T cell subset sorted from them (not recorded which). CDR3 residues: CASSFRTQGGETQYF. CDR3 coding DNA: TGTGCCAGCAGCTTCCGGACGCAGGGGGGGGAGACCCAGTACTTC.